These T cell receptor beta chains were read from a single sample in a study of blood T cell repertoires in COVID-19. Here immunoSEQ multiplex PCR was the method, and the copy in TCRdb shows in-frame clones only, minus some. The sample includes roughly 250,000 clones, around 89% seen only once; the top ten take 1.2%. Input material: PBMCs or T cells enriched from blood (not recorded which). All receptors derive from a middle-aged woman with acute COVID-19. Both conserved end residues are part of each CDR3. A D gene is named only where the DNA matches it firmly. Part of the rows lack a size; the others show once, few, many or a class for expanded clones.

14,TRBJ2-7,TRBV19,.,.,TGTGCCAGTAGTCACGCAGGGCTATCCTACGAGCAGTACTTC,CASSHAGLSYEQYF
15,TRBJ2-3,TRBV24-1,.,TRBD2,TGTGCCACCACCCCCACTAGCGGGAACACAGATACGCAGTATTTT,CATTPTSGNTDTQYF
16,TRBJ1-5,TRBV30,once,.,TGTGCCTGGAGCCCTCCGGGACATACTCAGAATCAGCCCCAGCATTTT,CAWSPPGHTQNQPQHF
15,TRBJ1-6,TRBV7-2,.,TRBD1,TGTGCCAGCAGCCTCGACAGGGGGATTCATTCACCCCTCCACTTT,CASSLDRGIHSPLHF
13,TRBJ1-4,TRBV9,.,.,TGTGCCAGCAGCGGCAGGGCCGATGAAAAACTGTTTTTT,CASSGRADEKLFF
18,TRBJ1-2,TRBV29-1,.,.,TGCAGCGTTGGAGGTTCTGGGTCAGGGGATGTTTACTCCTATGGCTACACCTTC,CSVGGSGSGDVYSYGYTF
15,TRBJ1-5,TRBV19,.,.,TGTGCCAGTAGCCGAAAAGGTCGGGGCAATCAGCCCCAGCATTTT,CASSRKGRGNQPQHF
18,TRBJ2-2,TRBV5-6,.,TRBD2,TGTGCCAGCAGCTATCGACTAGCGGGGTTCGGCTACACCGGGGAGCTGTTTTTT,CASSYRLAGFGYTGELFF
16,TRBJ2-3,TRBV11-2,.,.,TGTGCCAGCAGCATTACTAGCCGGATGGTTACAGATACGCAGTATTTT,CASSITSRMVTDTQYF
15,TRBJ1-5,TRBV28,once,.,TGTGCCAGCATCCCAAGGGGGAATAGCAATCAGCCCCAGCATTTT,CASIPRGNSNQPQHF
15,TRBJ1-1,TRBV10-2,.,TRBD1,TGCGCCAGCAGCATATATATTCCAGGGGGCATGGATGCTTTCTTT,CASSIYIPGGMDAFF
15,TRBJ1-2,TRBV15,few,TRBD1,TGTGCCACCAGCAGGGGGGGGACAGGGGGCGATGGCTACACCTTC,CATSRGGTGGDGYTF
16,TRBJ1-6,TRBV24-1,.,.,TGTGCCACCAGTGACTCTTCGACAGGACAGAATTCACCCCTCCACTTT,CATSDSSTGQNSPLHF
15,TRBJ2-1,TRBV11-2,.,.,TGTGCCAGCAGCTTACTCACTAGCTCCGCGGGTGAGCAGTTCTTC,CASSLLTSSAGEQFF
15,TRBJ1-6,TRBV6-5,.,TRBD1,TGTGCCAGCAGCAATTTACAGGGGTTTAATTCACCCCTCCACTTT,CASSNLQGFNSPLHF
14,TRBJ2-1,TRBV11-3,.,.,TGTGCCAGCAGCTTGGTGGGACTGAACAATGAGCAGTTCTTC,CASSLVGLNNEQFF
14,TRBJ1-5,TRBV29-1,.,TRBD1,TGCAGCGTTGCAGGGGGTCTTAGCAATCAGCCCCAGCATTTT,CSVAGGLSNQPQHF
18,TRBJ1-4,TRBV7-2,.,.,TGTGCCAGCAGCGCCAATAGACAGAGCTTTGCAACTAATGAAAAACTGTTTTTT,CASSANRQSFATNEKLFF
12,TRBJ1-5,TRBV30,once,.,TGTGCCTGGAGTCCAGGTGATCAGCCCCAGCATTTT,CAWSPGDQPQHF
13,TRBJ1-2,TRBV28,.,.,TGTGCCAGCATGCCGGGGTTAAGAAGTGGCTACACCTTC,CASMPGLRSGYTF
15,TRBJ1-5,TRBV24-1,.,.,TGTGCCACCAGTGACCCGGGACAACCCAATCAGCCCCAGCATTTT,CATSDPGQPNQPQHF
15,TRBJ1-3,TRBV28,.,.,TGTGCCAGCAGTTTATCGTCGGGCTCTGGAAACACCATATATTTT,CASSLSSGSGNTIYF
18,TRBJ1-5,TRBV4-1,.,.,TGCGCCAGCAGCCAAGATTTCGGGAACAGGGCGGGTGGGCAGCCCCAGCATTTT,CASSQDFGNRAGGQPQHF
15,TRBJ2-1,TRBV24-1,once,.,TGTGCCACCAGTGACGAAGACAGTTTAAGGGATGAGCAGTTCTTC,CATSDEDSLRDEQFF
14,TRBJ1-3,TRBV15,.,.,TGTGCCACCAGCAGAGATCCAGGGGGAAACACCATATATTTT,CATSRDPGGNTIYF
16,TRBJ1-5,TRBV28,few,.,TGTGCCAGCAGTTTACAGCAGGGGATGGGCAATCAGCCCCAGCATTTT,CASSLQQGMGNQPQHF
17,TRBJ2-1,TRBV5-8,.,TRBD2,TGTGCCAGCAGCTTGGCTAGGACTAGCGGGAGCTACAATGAGCAGTTCTTC,CASSLARTSGSYNEQFF
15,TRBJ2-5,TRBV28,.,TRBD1,TGTGCCAGCAGTTCCCAGTCCGTGACAGGGCATCATCGTTACTTC,CASSSQSVTGHHRYF
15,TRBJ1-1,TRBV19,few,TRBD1,TGTGCCAGTAGTACCAGACAGGGAATGGACACTGAAGCTTTCTTT,CASSTRQGMDTEAFF
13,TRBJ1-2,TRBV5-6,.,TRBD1,TGTGCCAGCAGCTTGAGCAGGGGGCCGGGCTACACCTTC,CASSLSRGPGYTF
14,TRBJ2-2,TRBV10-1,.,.,TGCGCCAGCGCAAACGCTGGGAGTACCGGGGAGCTGTTTTTT,CASANAGSTGELFF
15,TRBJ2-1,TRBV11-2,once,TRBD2,TGTGCCAGCAGCACCTCTAGCGGGAGGCCAGATGAGCAGTTCTTC,CASSTSSGRPDEQFF
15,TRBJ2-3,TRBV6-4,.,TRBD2,TGTGCCAGCAGTGAAGGGACTAGCGGGAGTGATACGCAGTATTTT,CASSEGTSGSDTQYF
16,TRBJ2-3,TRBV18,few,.,TGTGCCAGCTCACCACCCATGGGCCCCAGCACAGATACGCAGTATTTT,CASSPPMGPSTDTQYF
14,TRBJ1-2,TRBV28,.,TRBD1,TGTGCCAGCAGCGACAGGGCGAATATCTATGGCTACACCTTC,CASSDRANIYGYTF
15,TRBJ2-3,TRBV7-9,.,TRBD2,TGTGCCAGCAGCCCGCGGGAGGGCGGGAGGGGCACGCAGTATTTT,CASSPREGGRGTQYF
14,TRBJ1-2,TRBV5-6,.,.,TGTGCCAGCAGCTCCAGGGTAGCTAACTATGGCTACACCTTC,CASSSRVANYGYTF
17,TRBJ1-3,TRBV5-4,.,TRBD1,TGTGCCAGCAGCTTGGCCCCAGGGGGCCTTTCTGGAAACACCATATATTTT,CASSLAPGGLSGNTIYF
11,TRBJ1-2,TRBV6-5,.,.,TGTGCCACACGGCAGGGTGGCGGCTACACCTTC,CATRQGGGYTF
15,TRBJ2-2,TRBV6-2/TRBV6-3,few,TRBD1,TGTGCCAGCAGTTTAACAGGGGGCCACACCGGGGAGCTGTTTTTT,CASSLTGGHTGELFF
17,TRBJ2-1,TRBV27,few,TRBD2,TGTGCCAGCAGTCCAAATCTAGCGGGAGGGCCGGTTAATGAGCAGTTCTTC,CASSPNLAGGPVNEQFF
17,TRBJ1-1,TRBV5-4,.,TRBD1,TGTGCCAGCAGTTTCGACAGGGGGCTTGGTGGGGACACTGAAGCTTTCTTT,CASSFDRGLGGDTEAFF
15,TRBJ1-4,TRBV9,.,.,TGTGCCAGCAGCGTAGGGGGGGTAACTAATGAAAAACTGTTTTTT,CASSVGGVTNEKLFF
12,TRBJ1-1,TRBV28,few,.,TGTGCCAGTCTCGGTCTGAACACTGAAGCTTTCTTT,CASLGLNTEAFF
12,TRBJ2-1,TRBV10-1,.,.,TGCGCCAGCAGCTCCGGGGGAAACGAGCAGTTCTTC,CASSSGGNEQFF
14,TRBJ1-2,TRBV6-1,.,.,TGTGCCAGCACGACAGTACTCGCTAACTATGGCTACACCTTC,CASTTVLANYGYTF